These T cell receptor beta chains were read from a single sample in a study of cytomegalovirus exposure and HLA in healthy donors. TCRdb's table, derived via immunoSEQ multiplex PCR, lists solely in-frame clones and lacks some. The sample lists 150,000 to 200,000 clones, roughly four fifths occurring once. The sequencing sample was made of PBMCs. The origin of the receptors is a woman in her thirties in good health and CMV-seronegative. CDR3s leave out the opening cysteine and the closing phenylalanine or tryptophan. The D gene is left open where the match is weak.

j_gene: TRBJ2-2
v_gene: TRBV11-3
d_gene: NA
CDR3aa: ASSSQSGELF

j_gene: TRBJ2-5
v_gene: TRBV19
d_gene: TRBD1
CDR3aa: ASSIDSYGSVGQQETQY

j_gene: TRBJ2-1
v_gene: TRBV27
d_gene: TRBD1
CDR3aa: ASSFTDRPHEQF

j_gene: TRBJ2-1
v_gene: TRBV18
d_gene: TRBD2
CDR3aa: ASSPRTGTSGTNEQF

j_gene: TRBJ2-5
v_gene: TRBV7-3
d_gene: NA
CDR3aa: ASSMSGTQETQY

j_gene: TRBJ2-5
v_gene: TRBV7-9
d_gene: NA
CDR3aa: SSSPEETQY

j_gene: TRBJ2-7
v_gene: TRBV6-5
d_gene: TRBD1
CDR3aa: ASSRPGTGGNEQY

j_gene: TRBJ2-2
v_gene: TRBV7-6
d_gene: TRBD1
CDR3aa: ASSPGTGGLMF

j_gene: TRBJ2-3
v_gene: TRBV28
d_gene: TRBD2
CDR3aa: ASWEGGLAGVGTDTQY

j_gene: TRBJ1-2
v_gene: TRBV10-3
d_gene: NA
CDR3aa: AISESIASNYGYT

j_gene: TRBJ2-6
v_gene: TRBV27
d_gene: NA
CDR3aa: ASSSTPAGANGLT

j_gene: TRBJ2-1
v_gene: TRBV27
d_gene: NA
CDR3aa: ASTHYNEQF

j_gene: TRBJ1-6
v_gene: TRBV27
d_gene: TRBD1
CDR3aa: ASSPDRFSYNSPLH

j_gene: NA
v_gene: TRBV20-1
d_gene: NA
CDR3aa: SASKAAEQY

j_gene: TRBJ1-1
v_gene: TRBV18
d_gene: NA
CDR3aa: ASSPPVDGWGAYTEAF

j_gene: TRBJ1-1
v_gene: TRBV7-3
d_gene: NA
CDR3aa: ASSRYPRGVGNTEAF

j_gene: TRBJ2-3
v_gene: TRBV10-3
d_gene: TRBD2
CDR3aa: AISPGLAGGERSTDTQY

j_gene: TRBJ1-1
v_gene: TRBV4-3
d_gene: NA
CDR3aa: ASSQQLGMNTEAF

j_gene: TRBJ1-6
v_gene: TRBV6-1
d_gene: NA
CDR3aa: ASSTDSPLH

j_gene: TRBJ2-2
v_gene: TRBV28
d_gene: NA
CDR3aa: ASSLGRVYRWGNTGELF

j_gene: TRBJ1-2
v_gene: TRBV27
d_gene: TRBD1
CDR3aa: ASSLYGQGARGYT

j_gene: TRBJ1-2
v_gene: TRBV5-6
d_gene: TRBD1
CDR3aa: ASRGTDYGYT

j_gene: TRBJ2-7
v_gene: TRBV7-2
d_gene: TRBD1
CDR3aa: ASGNGQGSYEQY

j_gene: TRBJ2-7
v_gene: TRBV5-4
d_gene: TRBD2
CDR3aa: ASSLGGGRLLSYEQY

j_gene: TRBJ2-7
v_gene: TRBV11-2
d_gene: NA
CDR3aa: ASSLGGTYTSYEQY

j_gene: TRBJ2-7
v_gene: TRBV28
d_gene: TRBD1
CDR3aa: ASSFRGQGFSYEQY

j_gene: TRBJ2-3
v_gene: TRBV4-2
d_gene: NA
CDR3aa: ASSQDTSLGPDTQY

j_gene: TRBJ2-3
v_gene: TRBV29-1
d_gene: NA
CDR3aa: SVEDLASGTDTQY

j_gene: TRBJ1-3
v_gene: TRBV18
d_gene: TRBD1
CDR3aa: ASSPQWDSSGNTIY

j_gene: TRBJ1-6
v_gene: TRBV28
d_gene: TRBD1
CDR3aa: ASRPRDRDNSPLH

j_gene: TRBJ2-3
v_gene: TRBV7-7
d_gene: TRBD1
CDR3aa: ASSLGQSDTQY

j_gene: TRBJ2-3
v_gene: TRBV7-9
d_gene: TRBD1
CDR3aa: ASSLPQGASADTQY

j_gene: TRBJ2-7
v_gene: TRBV7-2
d_gene: NA
CDR3aa: ASSLGGSEQY

j_gene: TRBJ2-1
v_gene: TRBV28
d_gene: TRBD2
CDR3aa: ASSLVAGGSYNEQF

j_gene: TRBJ1-1
v_gene: TRBV9
d_gene: TRBD1
CDR3aa: ASSGRDRVTEAF

j_gene: TRBJ2-3
v_gene: TRBV10-3
d_gene: TRBD2
CDR3aa: AISDLAGGPDTQY

j_gene: TRBJ1-5
v_gene: TRBV29-1
d_gene: NA
CDR3aa: SVEEGVDQPQH

j_gene: TRBJ2-5
v_gene: TRBV4-1
d_gene: TRBD2
CDR3aa: ASSQVGGARETQY

j_gene: TRBJ2-1
v_gene: TRBV7-9
d_gene: TRBD2
CDR3aa: ASTRPGTSDYNEQF

j_gene: TRBJ1-6
v_gene: TRBV4-3
d_gene: NA
CDR3aa: ASSQDRGGNSPLH

j_gene: TRBJ2-3
v_gene: TRBV28
d_gene: TRBD2
CDR3aa: ASNGGGADTQY

j_gene: TRBJ2-5
v_gene: TRBV4-1
d_gene: NA
CDR3aa: ASSLPYEEGTQY

j_gene: TRBJ1-4
v_gene: TRBV5-1
d_gene: NA
CDR3aa: ASSLRGDRGEKLF

j_gene: TRBJ2-7
v_gene: TRBV5-6
d_gene: TRBD2
CDR3aa: ASSSTSGGQSPAYEQY

j_gene: NA
v_gene: TRBV2
d_gene: TRBD2
CDR3aa: ASSEFSSGAKNEQY

j_gene: TRBJ2-7
v_gene: TRBV4-3
d_gene: NA
CDR3aa: ASSQDRREGYEQY

j_gene: TRBJ1-2
v_gene: TRBV10-3
d_gene: TRBD1
CDR3aa: AISSSQGEYGYT

j_gene: TRBJ1-2
v_gene: TRBV7-2
d_gene: NA
CDR3aa: ASSIDRTVNYGYT